The T cell receptor beta chain under discussion was sequenced for a study of technical replicates of blood from a handful of donors. Per germline, CDR1 SGHTA and CDR2 FQGTGA. The trim removed 5 bases at V and 2 bases at J, leaving 9 bases unmatched. The CDR3 runs to 15 residues. Sequencing used immunoSEQ multiplex PCR; TCRdb keeps in-frame clones, though not all of them. The sample shows approximately 70,000 clones, around 97% of them seen only once. The J gene is TRBJ2-7, the V gene TRBV7-3; TRBD1 matches at 7 bases. Sequencing input: T cells isolated from PBMCs. The TCR sequence derives from a human donor in good health. The CDR3 loop is CASSQDRSNPYEQYF. The CDR3 DNA reads TGTGCCAGCAGCCAGGACAGGAGTAATCCCTACGAGCAGTACTTC.